These 17 T cell receptor beta chains were all obtained from the same sample, sequenced in a study of T-cell memory formation after mild COVID-19. TCRdb itself ran the 5' RACE reads through MiXCR, one entry per CDR3 protein. This sample has approximately 5,000 distinct CDR3 sequences; roughly a quarter occur once, and the top ten carry roughly 2.2%. The sequenced sample consisted of PBMCs or a T cell subset sorted from them (not recorded which). The receptors here all came from an adult who had mild COVID-19 (a few samples of this study predate the infection). Cell type and time point are not known.

Judged by abundance, this clonotype is medium-sized. The J gene is TRBJ2-3, the V gene TRBV5-1; D is perhaps TRBD2 (5 bases). This CDR3 has 16 residues. Germline CDR1 and CDR2: SGHRS and YFSETQ. Deletions cut 1 base from V and 4 bases from J, with 16 bases between. The CDR3 DNA follows: TGCGCCAGCAGCTTGAATATCGGGATGAGGGCAGATACGCAGTATTTT. As protein: CASSLNIGMRADTQYF.

V gene TRBV3-1 combines with J gene TRBJ1-5; D not resolved. The CDR3 spans 12 residues. Deletions cut 0 bases from V and 8 bases from J, with 5 bases between. Germline loops: CDR1 LGHDT, CDR2 YNNKEL (reference sequence). CDR3: CASSQDAEPQHF. Written as DNA, the CDR3 is TGTGCCAGCAGCCAAGATGCAGAGCCCCAGCATTTT.

V gene TRBV3-1 combines with J gene TRBJ2-7; weak D call: TRBD2 (6 bases). Looked up from germline, CDR1 is LGHDT and CDR2 is YNNKEL (reference sequence). The CDR3 sequence is 15 residues long. Trimming stripped 4 bases from V and 2 bases from J, with 15 bases between. This CDR3 reads CASSPHGGLTYEQYF. The CDR3 DNA reads as TGTGCCAGCAGCCCCCACGGGGGATTGACCTACGAGCAGTACTTC.

By share, this clonotype ranks as medium-sized. V gene TRBV6-5 combines with J gene TRBJ2-2, with D possibly matching TRBD1 (5 bases). This CDR3 is 13 amino acids long. Trimming stripped 7 bases from V and 3 bases from J, with 9 bases between. CDR1 and CDR2 from the germline V gene are MNHEY and SVGAGI. CDR3 amino acids: CASTPRDTGELFF. The CDR3 DNA reads as TGTGCCAGCACCCCCAGGGACACCGGGGAGCTGTTTTTT.

The rearrangement links TRBV6-2 or TRBV6-3 to TRBJ2-7; D possibly corresponds to TRBD1 (6 bases). Trimming removed 6 bases from V and 3 bases from J, with 9 bases in between. This CDR3 region has 12 residues. Germline V gives CDR1 MNHEY, CDR2 SVGEGT. Here the CDR3 reads CASSQQGYEQYF. Written as DNA, the CDR3 is TGTGCCAGCAGCCAACAGGGCTACGAGCAGTACTTC.

By share, this clonotype counts as medium-sized. CDR3 residues: CASGLVLGQGSYSNQPQHF. CDR3 sequence (DNA): TGTGCTAGTGGTTTGGTACTGGGACAGGGGTCCTATAGCAATCAGCCCCAGCATTTT. The chain joins TRBV12-5 to TRBJ1-5; 10 nucleotides line up with TRBD1. V dropped 0 bases and J dropped 0; count of bases not matched to a gene: 8. This CDR3 is 19 amino acids long. CDR1 LGHNT and CDR2 FRNRAP come from the germline V gene.

By share, this clonotype ranks as medium-sized. This chain uses TRBV6-2 or TRBV6-3 with TRBJ2-6; 9 bases are a match to TRBD1. The germline gives CDR1 MNHEY, CDR2 SVGEGT. The CDR3 spans 19 residues. J lost 0 bases, V lost 2 bases, and 8 bases had no gene match. This CDR3 reads CASSYPFRTGASGANVLTF. As DNA, the CDR3 is TGTGCCAGCAGTTACCCTTTTCGGACAGGGGCCTCTGGGGCCAACGTCCTGACTTTC.

This clonotype is labeled as medium-sized. The CDR3 loop reads CASTPRYATTGELFF. In DNA form, the CDR3 reads TGTGCCAGCACCCCAAGATACGCGACCACCGGGGAGCTGTTTTTT. The rearrangement links TRBV12-3 or TRBV12-4 to TRBJ2-2; no definite D call. This CDR3 is 15 amino acids long. Trimming shortened V by 7 bases and J by 4 bases, and 16 bases separated the two germline ends.

By share, this clonotype counts as medium-sized (0.01 to 0.1%). The chain is built from TRBV20-1 and TRBJ2-1; TRBD2 matches at 7 bases. The J segment lost 0 bases and the V segment lost 7 bases, leaving 3 bases of the junction unmatched. CDR1 and CDR2 from the germline V gene are DFQATT and SNEGSKA (reference sequence). The CDR3 totals 13 residues. The CDR3 DNA follows: TGCAGTGTCGCGGGGGTCTCCTACAATGAGCAGTTCTTC. This translates into CSVAGVSYNEQFF.

This clonotype was picked up one time. For the CDR3, the DNA is TGCAGTGCTAGAGTAGGGGTCTATAATTCACCCCTCCACTTT. As protein: CSARVGVYNSPLHF. The chain is built from TRBV20-1 and TRBJ1-6; a possible D gene is TRBD1 (5 bases). V lost 1 base and J lost 3, with 7 bases in between. The CDR3 covers 14 residues. Germline CDR1 DFQATT, CDR2 SNEGSKA (reference sequence).

This clonotype is labeled as medium-sized (0.01 to 0.1%). V and J are TRBV3-1 and TRBJ2-1, with D uncertain. The CDR3 runs to 16 residues. The V end lost 2 bases, the J end lost 0 bases, and 11 bases lay between the germline ends. Germline V gives CDR1 LGHDT, CDR2 YNNKEL (reference sequence). DNA of the CDR3: TGTGCCAGCAGCCAACGCCTCCGGAGCTCCTACAATGAGCAGTTCTTC. The encoded protein is CASSQRLRSSYNEQFF.

This clonotype is termed medium-sized. The CDR3 loop reads CASSLAVGTPQLNYGYTF. The CDR3 DNA sequence: TGCGCCAGCAGCTTGGCCGTCGGGACACCACAATTAAACTATGGCTACACCTTC. J is TRBJ1-2 and V is TRBV5-1; D is possibly TRBD1 (6 bases). Germline CDR1 SGHRS, CDR2 YFSETQ. V shed 0 bases and J shed 2 bases, with 20 bases lying between them. The CDR3 length is 18 residues. The whole variable domain, remainder taken from reference TRBV5-1 and TRBJ1-2, is KAGVTQTPRYLIKTRGQQVTLSCSPISGHRSVSWYQQTPGQGLQFLFEYFSETQRNKGNFPGRFSGRQFSNSRSEMNVSTLELGDSALYLCASSLAVGTPQLNYGYTFGSGTRLTVV.

This chain uses TRBV25-1 with TRBJ1-2; 8 positions match TRBD1. V shed 3 bases, J shed 4 bases, and the junction held 10 bases outside the gene matches. CDR3 length equals 16 residues. The V gene's germline CDR1 is MGHDK and CDR2 SYGVNS. The CDR3 region is CASSDDGGQGGYGYTF. CDR3 sequence (DNA): TGTGCCAGCAGTGATGATGGAGGACAGGGAGGCTATGGCTACACCTTC.

This clonotype is labeled as medium-sized. This chain links TRBV6-6 with TRBJ2-4, with 10 bases identical to TRBD1. V lost 5 bases, J lost 6 bases, and 10 bases stayed unmatched. The CDR3 loop spans 16 amino acids. From germline, CDR1 is MNHNY and CDR2 SVGAGI (reference sequence). The CDR3 DNA reads as TGTGCCAGCAGTCACCGGGGGACAGGGGTTTTAAACATTCAGTACTTC. Protein: CASSHRGTGVLNIQYF.

By share, this clonotype ranks as medium-sized. This chain connects TRBV28 to TRBJ2-3; 11 bases line up with TRBD1. The CDR3 is made up of 16 amino acids. Per the germline V gene, CDR1 is MDHEN and CDR2 is SYDVKM. J was trimmed by 4 bases and V by 3 bases; bases with no gene match: 6. CDR3 bases: TGTGCCAGCAGTTTTAGGACAGGGGGCGCGGCAGATACGCAGTATTTT. It is translated as CASSFRTGGAADTQYF.

The chain recombines TRBV6-5 with TRBJ2-7, with D perhaps TRBD2 (6 bases). Deletions cut 2 bases from V and 2 bases from J, with 13 bases between. This CDR3 is built from 15 residues. Germline assignment: CDR1 MNHEY and CDR2 SVGAGI. The CDR3 DNA follows: TGTGCCAGCAGTTACGAGGGGACTTTGCCCTACGAGCAGTACTTC. Translation gives CASSYEGTLPYEQYF.

This clonotype occurred many times. The rearrangement links TRBV14 to TRBJ1-4, with TRBD1 identical over 7 bases. V shed 2 bases and J 4 bases; nucleotides not matched to a gene: 7. The CDR3 extends over 16 amino acids. From germline, CDR1 is SGHDN and CDR2 FVKESK. For the CDR3, the DNA is TGTGCCAGCAGCCAATTCCCGGGACAGCTTAATGAAAAACTGTTTTTT. Its protein product is CASSQFPGQLNEKLFF.